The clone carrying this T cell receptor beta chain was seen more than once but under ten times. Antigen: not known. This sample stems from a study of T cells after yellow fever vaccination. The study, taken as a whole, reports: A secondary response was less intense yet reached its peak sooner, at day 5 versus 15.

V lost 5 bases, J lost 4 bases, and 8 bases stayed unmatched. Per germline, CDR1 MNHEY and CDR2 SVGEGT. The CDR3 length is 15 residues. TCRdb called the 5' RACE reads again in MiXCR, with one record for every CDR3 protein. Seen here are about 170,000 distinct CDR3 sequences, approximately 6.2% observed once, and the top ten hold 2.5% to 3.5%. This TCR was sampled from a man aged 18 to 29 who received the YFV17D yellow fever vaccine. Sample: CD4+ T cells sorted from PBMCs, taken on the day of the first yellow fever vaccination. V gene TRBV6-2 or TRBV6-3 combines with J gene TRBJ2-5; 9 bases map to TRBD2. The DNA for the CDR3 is TGTGCCAGCAGTCCCGGAGCGGGGGGCCTAGAGACCCAGTACTTC. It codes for CASSPGAGGLETQYF.